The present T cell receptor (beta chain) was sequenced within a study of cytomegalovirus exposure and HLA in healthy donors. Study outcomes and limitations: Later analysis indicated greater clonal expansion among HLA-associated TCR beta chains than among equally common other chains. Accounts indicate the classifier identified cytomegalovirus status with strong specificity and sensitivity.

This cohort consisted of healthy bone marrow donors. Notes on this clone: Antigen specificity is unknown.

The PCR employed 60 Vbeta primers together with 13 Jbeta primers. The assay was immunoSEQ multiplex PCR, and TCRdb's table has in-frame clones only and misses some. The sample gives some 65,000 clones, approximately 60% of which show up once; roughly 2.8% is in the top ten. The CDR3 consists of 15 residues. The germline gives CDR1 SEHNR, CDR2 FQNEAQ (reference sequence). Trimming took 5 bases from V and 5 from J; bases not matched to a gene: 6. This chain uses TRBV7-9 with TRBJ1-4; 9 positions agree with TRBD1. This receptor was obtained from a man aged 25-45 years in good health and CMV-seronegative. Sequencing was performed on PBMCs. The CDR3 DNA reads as TGTGCCAGCAGCCCCCGGACAGGGGAGAATGAAAAACTGTTTTTT. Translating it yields CASSPRTGENEKLFF.